Listed below are T cell receptor beta chains from one sample, sequenced in a study of blood T cell repertoires in COVID-19. Clones were sequenced by immunoSEQ multiplex PCR, and TCRdb holds only the in-frame ones, with some missing. The sample gives some 100,000 clones, approximately 89% of which show up once; 11% is in the top ten. Input material: peripheral blood. Source of these receptors: a woman in her thirties with acute or convalescent COVID-19. Both conserved end residues are part of each CDR3. D genes are given only for firm matches. The size entry is marked missing in some rows and otherwise reads once, few, many or a size class.

J gene	clone size	V gene	D gene	CDR3 DNA	CDR3 protein
TRBJ2-7	-	TRBV5-1	-	TGCGCCAGCAGCTTGGGGGGACTCTCCTACGAGCAGTACTTC	CASSLGGLSYEQYF
TRBJ1-6	-	TRBV28	-	TGTGCCAGCAGACCTACTACAGGGAATTATAATTCACCCCTCCACTTT	CASRPTTGNYNSPLHF
TRBJ2-3	-	TRBV6-5	TRBD1	TGTGCCAGCAGCGACAGGGGGTCTAGCACAGATACGCAGTATTTT	CASSDRGSSTDTQYF
TRBJ2-1	few	TRBV10-3	TRBD1	TGTGCCATCAGACGGGACAGGGGTGTGAATGAGCAGTTCTTC	CAIRRDRGVNEQFF
TRBJ2-4	once	TRBV5-1	TRBD1	TGCGCCAGCAGCTTGGAAGGGGGCCCGGCCAAAAACATTCAGTACTTC	CASSLEGGPAKNIQYF
TRBJ2-2	-	TRBV9	-	TGTGCCAGCAGCCCCGCCGGAGTAGAAGGGGAGCTGTTTTTT	CASSPAGVEGELFF
TRBJ2-6	-	TRBV13	TRBD1	TGTGCCAGCAGCTTATTTAGGGACAGACATGACGGGGCCAACGTCCTGACTTTC	CASSLFRDRHDGANVLTF
TRBJ2-5	-	TRBV15	-	TGTGCCGCCAAGAGGGGGGGCCAAGAGACCCAGTACTTC	CAAKRGGQETQYF
TRBJ1-2	-	TRBV5-4	-	TGTGCCAGCAGCTTTAAGAGGGGGTATGGCTACACCTTC	CASSFKRGYGYTF
TRBJ2-1	-	TRBV12-3/TRBV12-4	TRBD1	TGTGCCAGCAGTTTGACAGGGTACAATGAGCAGTTCTTC	CASSLTGYNEQFF
TRBJ1-2	-	TRBV2	TRBD1	TGTGCCAGCTGGGACAGGGGGCTCTATGGCTACACCTTC	CASWDRGLYGYTF
TRBJ2-3	-	TRBV3-1/TRBV3-2	-	TGTGCCAGCAGCCAAGAAATGCCCGGGATAAGTACGCAGTATTTT	CASSQEMPGISTQYF
TRBJ2-7	-	TRBV12-5	TRBD1	TGTGCTAGTGGCTCCCAACCACAGGGGGCAAAGTACGAGCAGTACTTC	CASGSQPQGAKYEQYF
TRBJ2-7	-	TRBV2	TRBD1	TGTGCCAGCAGTGAGGACAGGGCCTACGAGCAGTACTTC	CASSEDRAYEQYF